This is a list of T cell receptor beta chains from one sample in a study of shared T cell receptors in the human thymus. Only in-frame clones appear in the TCRdb table, and some are missing; sequencing was by immunoSEQ multiplex PCR. The repertoire holds some 720,000 clones, with roughly 88% as singletons. The same specimen was also included in a second study, on human thymus T cells.

Sequenced: thymocytes. The receptors here all came from a boy in the first two years of life with a congenital heart defect. The CDR3 runs from the conserved cysteine through the conserved F or W. A D gene is named only where the DNA matches it firmly. Clone size is not always given. Where it is, it says once, few, many or a class for expanded clones.

clone_size	v_call	d_call	j_call	cdr3_nt	cdr3_aa
NA	TRBV4-2	TRBD1	TRBJ2-5	TGTGCCAGCAGCCCCTGGACAGGGGTCGAGACCCAGTACTTC	CASSPWTGVETQYF
NA	TRBV7-2	TRBD2	TRBJ2-7	TGTGCCAGCAGCTTAGGCGGGAGGGCCCACGAGCAGTACTTC	CASSLGGRAHEQYF
NA	TRBV7-2	TRBD2	TRBJ2-4	TGTGCCAGCAGCTTAAAGGGACTAGTAGACATTCAGTACTTC	CASSLKGLVDIQYF
NA	TRBV7-9	NA	TRBJ2-7	TGTGCCAGCAGCTTAGGCAGGGTCTACGAGCAGTACTTC	CASSLGRVYEQYF
NA	TRBV19	NA	TRBJ1-1	TGTGCCAGTAGTATACTAATGAACACTGAAGCTTTCTTT	CASSILMNTEAFF
NA	TRBV18	TRBD1	TRBJ2-5	TGTGCCAGCTCATCGGACTCCGGGACAGCCCAAGAGACCCAGTACTTC	CASSSDSGTAQETQYF
NA	TRBV6-1	NA	TRBJ2-7	TGTGCCAGCAGTGGCTTGGACAGGGGTGGTCCGGGACTAGCGTGCGAGCAGTACTTC	CASSGLDRGGPGLACEQYF
NA	TRBV7-6	TRBD2	TRBJ2-5	TGTGCCAGCAGCCAGGGACTAGCGGGAGTGTTAGAGACCCAGTACTTC	CASSQGLAGVLETQYF
NA	TRBV5-1	NA	TRBJ2-3	TGCGCCAGCAGCTTGGGACATTCCACAGATACGCAGTATTTT	CASSLGHSTDTQYF
once	TRBV28	TRBD1	TRBJ2-7	TGTGCCAGCAGTCCCCGGGACAGGGGGCCGGACGAGCAGTACTTC	CASSPRDRGPDEQYF
few	TRBV19	TRBD1	TRBJ1-5	TGTGCCAGTAGTCCCCCGACAGGGTTGGACAATCAGCCCCAGCATTTT	CASSPPTGLDNQPQHF
NA	TRBV14	TRBD2	TRBJ2-3	TGTGCCAGCAGCCACGGGGGAGGGCCAGATACGCAGTATTTT	CASSHGGGPDTQYF
NA	TRBV4-2	NA	TRBJ2-2	TGTGCCAGCAGCCTACCCGGGACTGGGAACACCGGGGAGCTGTTTTTT	CASSLPGTGNTGELFF
NA	TRBV7-9	NA	TRBJ1-5	TGTGCCAGCAGCGCCTCCAGGCGGGATCAGCCCCAGCATTTT	CASSASRRDQPQHF
NA	TRBV12-2	NA	TRBJ1-4	TGTGCAAGTCGCTTAGTGTGGGGAGGAGCGACTAATGAAAAACTGTTTTTT	CASRLVWGGATNEKLFF
once	TRBV27	NA	TRBJ2-7	TGTGCCAGCAGTCGGAACAGGTTTTCCTTTTACGAGCAGTACTTC	CASSRNRFSFYEQYF
NA	TRBV28	NA	TRBJ1-3	TGTGCCAGCAGTTTACGGACTCATAGCTCTGGAAACACCATATATTTT	CASSLRTHSSGNTIYF
NA	TRBV6-1	NA	TRBJ2-1	TGTGCCAGCAGTTTACAGGGCCGGGAGCAGTTCTTC	CASSLQGREQFF
NA	TRBV7-9	TRBD1	TRBJ1-4	TGTGCCAGCAGCTCCAGGGACAGGGGGCGTGAAAAACTGTTTTTT	CASSSRDRGREKLFF
NA	TRBV19	NA	TRBJ1-5	TGTGCCAGTAGCCTTACGGGACACGTCGATCAGCCCCAGCATTTT	CASSLTGHVDQPQHF